This T cell receptor (beta chain) was documented in a study of response to subunit inactivated influenza vaccine. Study-wide results and limits: New T cells are recruited in small numbers by each seasonal influenza vaccination, according to the authors' suggestion.

The CDR3 sequence is 16 residues long. The trim removed 5 bases at V and 0 bases at J, leaving 5 bases unmatched. Germline V CDR1 and CDR2: SGHTA, FQGNSA. As regards this clonotype: The antigen is undetermined.

TCRdb used MiXCR to reprocess the RT-PCR reads, holding one entry per CDR3 protein. Seen here are hundreds of thousands of distinct CDR3 sequences, approximately 17% observed once, and the top ten hold roughly 10%. The source is a man between 50 and 59 years old who received an inactivated influenza vaccine. This rearrangement joins TRBV7-2 to TRBJ2-3; 10 bases align to TRBD2. The sequences come from PBMCs from blood, collected about 5 days after vaccination. The CDR3 bases are TGTGCCAGCAGCCCGTCTAGCGGGGGAAGCACAGATACGCAGTATTTT. It translates to CASSPSSGGSTDTQYF.